A selection of T cell receptor beta chains follows, all from one sample in a study of cytomegalovirus exposure and HLA in healthy donors. Some clones are missing from TCRdb's copy, which holds only in-frame ones; the method was immunoSEQ multiplex PCR. The table records some 150,000 clones, over 60% of them present only once. Sequencing was done on a sample of PBMCs. These receptors were taken from a woman in her twenties or thirties in good health and CMV-seronegative. Each CDR3 is given with its conserved first and last residue. Fields, in order: V gene, D gene, CDR3 length, J gene, clone size, CDR3 protein, CDR3 DNA. A D gene is named only where the DNA matches it firmly. Size tells how often a clone was seen (once, few, many) or the class of an expanded clone, and some rows leave it out.

TRBV6-5,NA,11,TRBJ2-1,few,CASSSSYEQFF,TGTGCCAGCAGTAGTAGCTATGAGCAGTTCTTC
TRBV9,NA,17,TRBJ2-4,NA,CASSLDGGDGTKNIQYF,TGTGCCAGCAGCCTAGACGGGGGTGATGGAACCAAAAACATTCAGTACTTC
TRBV6-6,NA,15,TRBJ2-7,NA,CASSYSGGWLYEQYF,TGTGCCAGCAGTTACTCCGGGGGATGGCTCTACGAGCAGTACTTC
TRBV11-3,NA,13,TRBJ2-1,once,CASSGGTYNEQFF,TGTGCCAGCAGCGGCGGTACCTACAATGAGCAGTTCTTC
TRBV27,NA,14,TRBJ1-1,NA,CASSLSYRSTEAFF,TGTGCCAGCAGTTTATCTTACAGATCTACTGAAGCTTTCTTT
TRBV19,NA,15,TRBJ2-2,NA,CASSTHRVNTGELFF,TGTGCCAGTAGTACCCACAGAGTCAACACCGGGGAGCTGTTTTTT
TRBV29-1,NA,11,TRBJ1-2,few,CSVNHWEGYTF,TGCAGCGTGAACCACTGGGAGGGCTACACCTTC
TRBV5-1,NA,12,TRBJ1-1,NA,CASSLGRGEAFF,TGCGCCAGCAGCTTGGGACGGGGAGAAGCTTTCTTT
TRBV7-2,NA,15,TRBJ2-6,NA,CASSLVSSGANVLTF,TGTGCCAGCAGCTTAGTTAGCTCTGGGGCCAACGTCCTGACTTTC
TRBV4-2,TRBD1,15,TRBJ1-1,few,CASSQPGRGAAEAFF,TGTGCCAGCAGCCAACCGGGCAGGGGGGCAGCCGAAGCTTTCTTT
TRBV7-2,NA,14,TRBJ1-2,NA,CASSFGGFIYGYTF,TGTGCCAGCAGCTTTGGAGGGTTCATCTATGGCTACACCTTC
TRBV7-2,NA,17,TRBJ1-6,NA,CASSLKLLGDDNSPLHF,TGTGCCAGCAGCTTAAAACTTTTGGGAGACGATAATTCACCCCTCCACTTT
TRBV29-1,TRBD1,13,TRBJ2-1,few,CSVGRDRWNEQFF,TGCAGCGTTGGCCGGGACAGATGGAATGAGCAGTTCTTC
TRBV29-1,NA,14,TRBJ2-6,NA,CSVGQPSGANVLTF,TGCAGCGTGGGGCAGCCGTCTGGGGCCAACGTCCTGACTTTC
TRBV28,TRBD1,15,TRBJ2-5,NA,CASSFGTVIQETQYF,TGTGCCAGCAGTTTCGGGACAGTGATTCAAGAGACCCAGTACTTC
TRBV4-2,TRBD2,16,TRBJ2-7,NA,CASSPLGGTSDYEQYF,TGTGCCAGCAGCCCCCTGGGAGGGACTAGCGACTACGAGCAGTACTTC
TRBV6-1,NA,13,TRBJ1-1,NA,CASIRGGINEAFF,TGTGCCAGCATTCGGGGGGGCATCAATGAAGCTTTCTTT
TRBV15,NA,16,TRBJ2-1,NA,CATSLSGGSSYNEQFF,TGTGCCACCAGCTTAAGTGGAGGGAGCTCCTACAATGAGCAGTTCTTC
TRBV7-7,TRBD2,17,TRBJ2-1,NA,CASSPSYGGSSYNEQFF,TGTGCTAGCAGCCCCTCGTACGGCGGGAGTTCCTACAATGAGCAGTTCTTC
TRBV7-9,NA,16,TRBJ2-5,NA,CASSLAYARIQETQYF,TGTGCCAGCAGCTTAGCGTACGCGCGGATTCAAGAGACCCAGTACTTC
TRBV6-5,NA,12,TRBJ2-5,NA,CASTGHQETQYF,TGTGCCAGCACAGGCCACCAAGAGACCCAGTACTTC
TRBV5-1,NA,14,TRBJ2-1,NA,CASSWRETYNEQFF,TGCGCCAGCAGCTGGAGGGAAACCTACAATGAGCAGTTCTTC
TRBV19,NA,15,TRBJ2-1,NA,CASSMKGEAYNEQFF,TGTGCCAGTAGTATGAAAGGGGAGGCCTACAATGAGCAGTTCTTC
TRBV5-1,TRBD2,14,TRBJ2-5,few,CASSQTGGQETQYF,TGCGCCAGCAGCCAAACGGGGGGGCAAGAGACCCAGTACTTC
TRBV28,TRBD1,13,TRBJ2-7,NA,CAITGTGGYEQYF,TGTGCCATAACCGGGACAGGAGGTTACGAGCAGTACTTC
TRBV27,TRBD1,14,TRBJ1-4,few,CASSITGGAEKLFF,TGTGCCAGCAGCATCACAGGGGGGGCTGAAAAACTGTTTTTT
TRBV28,TRBD2,16,TRBJ2-1,NA,CASSSSSGGVYNEQFF,TGTGCCAGCAGTTCGAGTAGCGGGGGGGTCTACAATGAGCAGTTCTTC
TRBV9,NA,14,TRBJ2-5,NA,CASSGGQSQETQYF,TGTGCCAGCAGCGGAGGACAGTCCCAAGAGACCCAGTACTTC
TRBV6-5,TRBD1,14,TRBJ2-5,NA,CASSYNTGQETQYF,TGTGCCAGCAGTTACAATACGGGACAGGAGACCCAGTACTTC
TRBV19,TRBD1,17,TRBJ1-2,once,CASSIGQGAETRRGYTF,TGTGCCAGTAGTATAGGGCAGGGGGCGGAAACGCGACGTGGCTACACCTTC
TRBV7-2,NA,13,TRBJ2-3,few,CASSLSSADTQYF,TGTGCCAGCAGCTTGTCTAGCGCAGATACGCAGTATTTT
TRBV5-6,TRBD1,13,TRBJ2-5,NA,CASSRRGSETQYF,TGTGCCAGCAGCCGCAGGGGGTCGGAGACCCAGTACTTC
TRBV10-3,TRBD2,13,TRBJ2-3,NA,CASGGVGTDTQYF,TGTGCCTCGGGGGGGGTCGGCACAGATACGCAGTATTTT
TRBV7-9,TRBD2,19,TRBJ2-5,NA,CSSSTHRGLAGSRRETQYF,TGTTCCAGCAGCACACATCGAGGGCTAGCGGGGTCACGGAGAGAGACCCAGTACTTC
TRBV9,TRBD1,16,TRBJ2-2,NA,CASSVAGQQNTGELFF,TGTGCCAGCAGCGTAGCGGGACAGCAGAACACCGGGGAGCTGTTTTTT
TRBV28,TRBD2,16,TRBJ2-5,NA,CASSTILAGDQETQYF,TGTGCCAGCAGTACCATACTAGCGGGAGATCAAGAGACCCAGTACTTC